This T cell receptor beta chain was identified in a study of control samples from healthy donors and cancer patients. Clones were read by immunoSEQ multiplex PCR, and TCRdb kept only the in-frame ones, dropping some. Counted here are about 69,000 clones, roughly 82% occurring once; the ten biggest clones make up approximately 2.9%. CDR3 size: 14 residues. The V gene lost 1 base and the J gene lost 4 bases, with 10 bases spanning the gap. CDR1 SGHTA and CDR2 FQGNSA come from the germline V gene. Sequencing used PBMCs. The chain links TRBV7-2 to TRBJ1-1; D is uncertain. This receptor was obtained from a woman aged 45-59 years with lung cancer. The CDR3 DNA is TGTGCCAGCAGCTTAGGTTCGGGTGTCACTGAAGCTTTCTTT. Protein product: CASSLGSGVTEAFF.